This T cell receptor beta chain appears in the sequencing data of a study of CD8+CD57+ T cells in acquired aplastic anemia. With regard to this clonotype: A much larger clone sits a single nucleotide away, making a read error possible.

According to the study, genomic DNA was the template for TCR beta VDJ and CDR3 profiling. TCRdb re-called the reads through MiXCR, storing one row per CDR3 protein. The sample records over 250,000 distinct CDR3 sequences, 45% to 65% being singletons. CD8+CD57+ cell expansion, shown by flow cytometry, had occurred in the patients selected for sequencing. The CDR3 spans 14 residues. From germline, CDR1 is MNHEY and CDR2 SVGEGT. The clonotype originates from a human donor with aplastic anemia. The V call is TRBV6-2 or TRBV6-3, the J call TRBJ1-3; D gene unclear. Sequencing was carried out using sorted CD4+, CD8+, or CD8+CD57+ T cells (not recorded which) from PBMCs. Here the CDR3 DNA reads TGTGCCAGCAGTCTACCCCGGCGGGGAATCACCATATATTTT. Translated, it gives CASSLPRRGITIYF.